These 28 T cell receptor beta chains came from one sample sequenced in a study of cytomegalovirus exposure and HLA in healthy donors. The PCR employed 60 Vbeta primers together with 13 Jbeta primers. The assay was immunoSEQ multiplex PCR, and TCRdb's table has in-frame clones only and misses some. The table has about 120,000 clones, approximately 80% seen once. What was sequenced was PBMCs. All receptors come from a man aged 35 to 55 in good health and CMV-seropositive.

Comment on this clone: Other DNA sequences within the sample encode an identical CDR3. The V call is TRBV4-1, the J call TRBJ1-2; the D gene is possibly TRBD1 (6 bases). Trimming took off 0 bases at V and 8 bases at J, with 16 bases between the two ends. Germline values: CDR1 MGHRA, CDR2 YSYEKL. This CDR3 is built from 15 residues. The CDR3 loop is CASSQDQGLDYGYTF. CDR3 bases: TGCGCCAGCAGCCAAGATCAGGGGCTGGATTACGGCTACACCTTC.

The chain employs TRBV7-2 and TRBJ2-7; D may be TRBD2 (7 bases). CDR3 length: 15 amino acids. The V end was cut by 5 bases, the J end by 0 bases, with 14 bases between. Germline values: CDR1 SGHTA, CDR2 FQGNSA. CDR3 DNA: TGTGCCAGCAGCAAGGGGGGGGCCGACTCCTACGAGCAGTACTTC. This translates into CASSKGGADSYEQYF.

The chain recombines TRBV4-3 with TRBJ2-1; D is unresolved. Looked up from germline, CDR1 is LGHNA and CDR2 is YSLEER. The ends were cut back, 4 bases at V and 3 bases at J, with 7 bases in the middle. The CDR3 is 13 amino acids. The CDR3 sequence is CASSLHNYNEQFF. The CDR3 nucleotides are TGCGCCAGCAGCCTACACAACTACAATGAGCAGTTCTTC.

The J gene is TRBJ1-5, the V gene TRBV6-6, with 10 bases that match TRBD1. Germline CDR1 reads MNHNY; CDR2 reads SVGAGI (reference sequence). CDR3 length equals 16 residues. V lost 0 bases, J lost 2 bases, and 1 base stayed unmatched. CDR3 region: CASSYSGTGGNQPQHF. As DNA, the CDR3 is TGTGCCAGCAGTTACTCTGGGACAGGGGGCAATCAGCCCCAGCATTTT.

The gene calls are TRBV11-2 and TRBJ2-3; TRBD2 agrees at 12 bases. Trimming took 1 base from V and 2 from J; bases not matched to a gene: 7. This CDR3 has 18 amino acids. Germline loops: CDR1 SGHAT, CDR2 FQNNGV. The CDR3 is CASSLVGSSGGATDTQYF. CDR3 DNA: TGTGCCAGCAGCTTAGTAGGTTCTAGCGGGGGGGCCACAGATACGCAGTATTTT.

The genes are TRBV10-3 and TRBJ2-5; 9 bases map to TRBD1. The CDR3 length is 14 residues. Trimming at V came to 6 bases and at J to 4 bases, leaving 6 bases not matched to a gene. Germline V gene sequence: CDR1 ENHRY, CDR2 SYGVKD. As DNA, the CDR3 is TGTGCCATCAGCGGAACAGGGGGCGGAGAGACCCAGTACTTC. Translated: CAISGTGGGETQYF.

The sample holds a few counts of this clone. The V and J genes are TRBV28 and TRBJ2-7; D may be TRBD1 (5 bases). CDR1 and CDR2 from the germline V gene are MDHEN and SYDVKM. The CDR3 consists of 12 residues. Between the trimmed V and J ends, which lost 1 base and 6 bases, there was a span of 7 bases. As DNA, the CDR3 is TGTGCCAGCAGTTTATCAGGGTTCGAGCAGTACTTC. Translation: CASSLSGFEQYF.

The chain couples TRBV7-2 to TRBJ1-5; the match to TRBD1 covers 7 bases. Germline V gene lookup returns CDR1 SGHTA and CDR2 FQGNSA. CDR3 length: 17 amino acids. V shed 1 base and J 3 bases; nucleotides not matched to a gene: 9. CDR3: CASSLVPPGQNNQPQHF. The CDR3 DNA reads as TGTGCCAGCAGCTTAGTGCCCCCGGGACAGAACAATCAGCCCCAGCATTTT.

The chain has TRBV2 and TRBJ1-6; 7 nucleotides agree with TRBD1. The CDR3 extends over 14 amino acids. Germline CDR1 reads SNHLY; CDR2 reads FYNNEI. Trimming removed 6 bases from V and 6 bases from J; junction bases left unmatched: 5. The CDR3 here is CASRPGQSNSPLHF. The CDR3 DNA reads TGTGCCAGCAGACCGGGACAGAGTAATTCACCCCTCCACTTT.

V is TRBV7-3 and J is TRBJ2-7, with 9 bases fitting TRBD1. CDR3 length: 14 amino acids. Unmatched junction bases numbered 5, after V lost 2 bases and J lost 6 bases. Germline V CDR1 and CDR2: SGHTA, FQGTGA. The CDR3 nucleotides read TGTGCCAGCAGCTTACAGGGACAGGGTGGCGAGCAGTACTTC. Amino acids: CASSLQGQGGEQYF.

The rearrangement joins TRBV5-5 to TRBJ2-1, with 14 positions matching TRBD2. V dropped 0 bases and J dropped 4; count of bases not matched to a gene: 0. This CDR3 spans 16 amino acids. The germline V gene encodes CDR1 SGHKS and CDR2 YYEKEE (reference sequence). The CDR3 region is CASSLGLAGGYNEQFF. Here the CDR3 DNA reads TGTGCCAGCAGCTTGGGACTAGCGGGGGGGTACAATGAGCAGTTCTTC.

V is TRBV7-9 and J is TRBJ1-2; no reliable D call. The V end was cut by 7 bases, the J end by 5 bases, with 29 bases between. CDR3 size: 18 residues. Looked up from germline, CDR1 is SEHNR and CDR2 is FQNEAQ (reference sequence). CDR3 DNA: TGTGCCAGCACCTTTTTCCGTTTCGGTGAAGAGCTCCGGTATGGCTACACCTTC. Translation gives CASTFFRFGEELRYGYTF.

The gene calls are TRBV29-1 and TRBJ2-5; no firm D call. The CDR3 totals 12 residues. The germline V gene encodes CDR1 SQVTM and CDR2 ANQGSEA. V was shortened by 4 bases and J by 2 bases, with 8 bases between the two germline ends. CDR3 DNA: TGCAGCGTTGGAGCACCTCAAGAGACCCAGTACTTC. This encodes CSVGAPQETQYF.

The genes are TRBV19 and TRBJ2-1; D may be TRBD2 (6 bases). Germline V gene lookup returns CDR1 LNHDA and CDR2 SQIVND (reference sequence). With 4 bases removed from V and 2 bases from J, the gap between germline ends came to 18 bases. The CDR3 spans 17 residues. The CDR3 DNA reads TGTGCCAGTAGTAGGGATACCGGGACTCCGGCCTACAATGAGCAGTTCTTC. Its translation: CASSRDTGTPAYNEQFF.

This clone was detected only a few times. The J gene is TRBJ2-1, the V gene TRBV4-3; 9 bases are shared with TRBD1. Trimming at V came to 0 bases and at J to 4 bases, leaving 10 bases not matched to a gene. In germline, CDR1 is LGHNA, CDR2 YSLEER. This CDR3 comprises 18 residues. The chain's CDR3 is CASSQDPSDRGAYNEQFF. The CDR3 DNA reads TGCGCCAGCAGCCAAGACCCCTCGGACAGGGGCGCTTACAATGAGCAGTTCTTC.

The chain uses TRBV19 and TRBJ2-1; 8 positions agree with TRBD1. CDR1 is LNHDA, CDR2 SQIVND, per germline (reference sequence). This CDR3 is 16 amino acids long. V lost 6 bases, J lost 4 bases, and 11 bases stayed unmatched. Here the CDR3 reads CASRRTGSRLYNEQFF. The CDR3 nucleotides are TGTGCCAGTAGAAGGACAGGGTCCCGTCTTTACAATGAGCAGTTCTTC.

The chain carries TRBV7-6 and TRBJ2-2, with TRBD2 identical over 7 bases. V lost 5 bases to trimming and J lost 1 base; unmatched junction nucleotides: 4. Germline values: CDR1 SGHVS, CDR2 FNYEAQ. The CDR3 length is 15 residues. CDR3 loop: CASSPWGGNTGELFF. CDR3 coding DNA: TGTGCCAGCAGCCCATGGGGGGGGAACACCGGGGAGCTGTTTTTT.

This chain connects TRBV28 to TRBJ1-5; tentatively, D is TRBD1 (5 bases). The length of the CDR3 is 15 residues. Germline V CDR1 and CDR2: MDHEN, SYDVKM. V lost 2 bases, J lost 1 base, and 9 bases lay in between. CDR3 sequence (DNA): TGTGCCAGCAGTTTACCGGGGGGAAGCAATCAGCCCCAGCATTTT. Its translation: CASSLPGGSNQPQHF.

V gene TRBV28 combines with J gene TRBJ2-7, with D perhaps TRBD2 (5 bases). The CDR3 loop spans 14 amino acids. V lost 5 bases to trimming and J lost 5 bases, with 16 bases between them. CDR1 and CDR2 (germline): MDHEN, SYDVKM. This CDR3 is CASSEGWGRDEQYF. The CDR3 bases are TGTGCCAGCAGTGAGGGATGGGGTCGCGACGAGCAGTACTTC.

The rearrangement joins TRBV29-1 to TRBJ2-3; 9 bases align to TRBD1. The CDR3 runs 13 residues. Germline loops: CDR1 SQVTM, CDR2 ANQGSEA. Trimming took 7 bases from V and 0 from J; bases not matched to a gene: 2. CDR3 protein: CSATGGSTDTQYF. The CDR3 bases are TGCAGCGCGACAGGGGGTAGCACAGATACGCAGTATTTT.

This clone was detected once. The V and J genes are TRBV6-5 and TRBJ2-2; 7 positions agree with TRBD1. Per germline, CDR1 MNHEY and CDR2 SVGAGI. V trimming: 6 bases; J trimming: 8 bases; junction bases outside the gene matches: 9. CDR3 length: 14 residues. The chain's CDR3 is CASRQDPGQGELFF. CDR3 sequence (DNA): TGTGCCAGCAGACAGGACCCGGGACAGGGGGAGCTGTTTTTT.

This chain links TRBV4-1 with TRBJ2-5; D may be TRBD1 (6 bases). The J call may be faulty, since TRBJ2-7 better matches the DNA end. CDR1 MGHRA and CDR2 YSYEKL come from the germline V gene. The CDR3 has 17 residues. CDR3 region: CASSQVWVGNRAYEQYF. CDR3 coding DNA: TGCGCCAGCAGCCAAGTTTGGGTTGGAAACAGGGCCTACGAGCAGTACTTC.

About this clone: Other DNA sequences of this sample code for an identical CDR3. V usage is TRBV4-3 and J usage is TRBJ2-3, with 9 nucleotides matching TRBD1. This CDR3 is 14 amino acids long. Germline V gene data show CDR1 as LGHNA and CDR2 as YSLEER. The V gene end was trimmed by 6 bases and the J gene end by 4 bases; junction bases not matched to a gene: 5. CDR3 nucleotides: TGCGCCAGCAGTCCGGGACAGGGCCCAGATACGCAGTATTTT. Its translation is CASSPGQGPDTQYF.

The rearrangement links TRBV30 to TRBJ1-4; the D gene is possibly TRBD1 (5 bases). V lost 7 bases and J lost 8, with 20 bases in between. This CDR3 region has 14 residues. CDR1 is GTSNPN and CDR2 is SVGIG in the germline V gene (reference sequence). The CDR3 protein is CAYKMLGLSEKLFF. Written as DNA, the CDR3 is TGTGCCTACAAAATGTTGGGGCTATCCGAAAAACTGTTTTTT. Using reference TRBV30 and TRBJ1-4 for the parts outside the CDR3, the full variable domain is SQTIHQWPATLVQPVGSPLSLECTVEGTSNPNLYWYRQAAGRGLQLLFYSVGIGQISSEVPQNLSASRPQDRQFILSSKKLLLSDSGFYLCAYKMLGLSEKLFFGSGTQLSVL.

The V and J genes are TRBV5-1 and TRBJ1-1, with 8 bases matching TRBD1. V dropped 4 bases and J dropped 11; count of bases not matched to a gene: 10. Germline V gene sequence: CDR1 SGHRS, CDR2 YFSETQ. This CDR3 contains 13 residues. The DNA for the CDR3 is TGCGCCAGCAGCCCCCAGGAGACAGGGGCGGCTTTCTTT. The encoded protein is CASSPQETGAAFF.

The chain joins TRBV7-2 to TRBJ2-1; D gene uncertain. V was trimmed by 2 bases and J by 0 bases, leaving 8 bases between them. There are 15 residues in the CDR3. CDR1 is SGHTA, CDR2 FQGNSA, per germline. This CDR3 reads CASSLNGLSYNEQFF. CDR3 nucleotide sequence: TGTGCCAGCAGCTTAAACGGTCTCTCCTACAATGAGCAGTTCTTC. Combining the CDR3 with reference TRBV7-2 and TRBJ2-1 gives the whole variable domain GAGVSQSPSNKVTEKGKDVELRCDPISGHTALYWYRQSLGQGLEFLIYFQGNSAPDKSGLPSDRFSAERTGGSVSTLTIQRTQQEDSAVYLCASSLNGLSYNEQFFGPGTRLTVL.

This sequence joins TRBV7-3 and TRBJ2-2, with 8 positions matching TRBD1. The ends lost 5 bases at V and 7 bases at J; junction bases unmatched: 9. The CDR3 sequence is 15 residues long. Germline V gene lookup returns CDR1 SGHTA and CDR2 FQGTGA. The CDR3 sequence: CASSLQDRVGGELFF. CDR3 sequence (DNA): TGTGCCAGCAGCCTTCAGGACAGGGTAGGCGGGGAGCTGTTTTTT.

This chain joins TRBV28 and TRBJ2-5, with TRBD1 matching over 9 bases. Per the germline V gene, CDR1 is MDHEN and CDR2 is SYDVKM. This CDR3 has 16 residues. Germline trimming cut 4 bases from V and 5 bases from J; bases unmatched to any gene: 11. The CDR3 nucleotides read TGTGCCAGCAGTTCCACCCCGGGACAGGGTATCGAGACCCAGTACTTC. Translation: CASSSTPGQGIETQYF.